This T cell receptor beta chain came from a study of CD8 T cells in Susac syndrome. After extraction with the RNeasy kit, about 0.5 to 1 ug of the RNA was reverse transcribed using random hexamers. TCRdb redid the calling of the immunoSEQ multiplex PCR reads with MiXCR, one entry per CDR3 protein. The sample gives fewer than 95,000 distinct CDR3 sequences, around 96% of which show up once; 0.5% to 0.8% is in the top ten. V was cut by 5 bases and J by 4 bases, with 12 bases left in between. CDR3 size: 13 residues. Germline assignment: CDR1 SEHNR and CDR2 FQNEAQ (reference sequence). V and J are TRBV7-9 and TRBJ2-7, with no clear D. Sequencing used CD8+ T cells from PBMCs. The sequence was collected from a human donor with Susac syndrome. The CDR3 region is CASSDGRSYEQYF. DNA of the CDR3: TGTGCCAGCAGCGATGGCAGGAGTTACGAGCAGTACTTC.